This TCR beta chain was recovered during a study of patients and donors after allogeneic stem cell transplantation. The V gene lost 3 bases and the J gene lost 4 bases, with 11 bases spanning the gap. This CDR3 has 14 amino acids. CDR1 KGHSH and CDR2 LQKENI come from the germline V gene. TCRdb redid the calling of the RT-PCR reads with MiXCR, one entry per CDR3 protein. The sample yields 20,000 to 30,000 distinct CDR3 sequences, 42% seen once. The rearrangement links TRBV18 to TRBJ2-3, with unresolved D. The material sequenced was blood, either unsorted or a sorted T cell fraction (not recorded which). The clonotype comes from a human donor who was either an allogeneic HSCT recipient or a stem cell or donor lymphocyte infusion donor (not recorded which). It is not recorded whose cells these are; they may come from a transplant donor. The CDR3 loop reads CASSPRTIPDTQYF. For the CDR3, the DNA is TGTGCCAGCTCACCTCGAACCATTCCAGATACGCAGTATTTT. Drawing the rest from reference TRBV18 and TRBJ2-3, the complete variable domain is NAGVMQNPRHLVRRRGQEARLRCSPMKGHSHVYWYRQLPEEGLKFMVYLQKENIIDESGMPKERFSAEFPKEGPSILRIQQVVRGDSAAYFCASSPRTIPDTQYFGPGTRLTVL.